This T cell receptor beta chain was sequenced for a study of OX40 agonist ivuxolimab in advanced cancers. Overall study context: Ivuxolimab is a fully human IgG2 antibody that activates OX40 (CD134). Partial responses were achieved by three patients, of whom one had hepatocellular carcinoma and two had cutaneous melanoma.

Trimming cost V 7 bases and J 1 base; bases outside gene matches: 15. This CDR3 has 18 amino acids. In germline, CDR1 is MDHEN, CDR2 SYDVKM. Turning to this clone: Its antigen is unidentified.

Produced via immunoSEQ multiplex PCR; TCRdb's table is partial and in-frame only. The table records 72,000 or so clones, roughly 87% of them present only once. Study-wide findings and caveats: Doses of 0.1 to 3.0 mg/kg were accompanied by clonal expansion of CD4+ and CD8+ blood T cells by week 6. Near-lowest levels of clonal expansion characterized partial responders at 0.1-3.0 mg/kg.

The chain is built from TRBV28 and TRBJ2-5; 10 positions match TRBD2. The clonotype originates from an adult with an advanced solid tumor such as melanoma, head and neck, liver or kidney cancer. Sample: CD4+ or CD8+ T cells sorted from blood, taken in a trial of the OX40 agonist ivuxolimab. CDR3 protein: CASTQSRASGGRQETQYF. The CDR3 bases are TGTGCCAGCACCCAGTCTCGGGCTAGCGGGGGCCGCCAAGAGACCCAGTACTTC. The full variable domain, in which reference TRBV28 and TRBJ2-5 provide the parts outside the CDR3, is DVKVTQSSRYLVKRTGEKVFLECVQDMDHENMFWYRQDPGLGLRLIYFSYDVKMKEKGDIPEGYSVSREKKERFSLILESASTNQTSMYLCASTQSRASGGRQETQYFGPGTRLLVL.